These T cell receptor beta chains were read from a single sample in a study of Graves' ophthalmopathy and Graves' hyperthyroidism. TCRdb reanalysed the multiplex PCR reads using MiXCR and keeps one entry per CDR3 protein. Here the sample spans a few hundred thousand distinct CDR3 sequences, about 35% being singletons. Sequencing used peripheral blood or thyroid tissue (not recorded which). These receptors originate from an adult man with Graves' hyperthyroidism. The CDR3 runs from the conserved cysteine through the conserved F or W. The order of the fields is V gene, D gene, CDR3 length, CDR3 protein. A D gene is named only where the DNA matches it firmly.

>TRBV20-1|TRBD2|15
CSARDSGGAGETQYF
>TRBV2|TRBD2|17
CASSESDSGVSYNEQFF
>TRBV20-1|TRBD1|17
CSAPGQGESGDTGELFF
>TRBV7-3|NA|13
CASSPGPWGAQYF
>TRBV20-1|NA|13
CSARDGGNTEAFF
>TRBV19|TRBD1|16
CASSTYLTGGNSPLHF
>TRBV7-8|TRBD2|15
CASSFSGGDTGELFF
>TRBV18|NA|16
CASSPPQEGDFAGYTF
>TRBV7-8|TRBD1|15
CASRSGTGVRSPLHF
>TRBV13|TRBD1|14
CASSPGTGWYGYTF
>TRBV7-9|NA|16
CASSLNRAGRTYEQYF
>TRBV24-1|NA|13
CATSTDGTGELFF
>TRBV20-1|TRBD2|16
CSARDPGTSYDETQYF
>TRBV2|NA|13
CASGGPLRETQYF
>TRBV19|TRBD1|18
CASSIDGTGVGNNQPQHF
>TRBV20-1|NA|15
CSARGDKRPFYEQYF
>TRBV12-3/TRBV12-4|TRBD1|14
CASSTDRGQETQYF
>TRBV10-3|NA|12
CAIKSSPGELFF
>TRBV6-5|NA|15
CASSYASGVRTEAFF
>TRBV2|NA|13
CASMRDSNQPQHF
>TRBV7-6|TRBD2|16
CASSDRLAGGPDTQYF
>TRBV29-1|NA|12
CSVEWVAGELFF
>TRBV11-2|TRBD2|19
CASSPSRASGERGQYEQYF
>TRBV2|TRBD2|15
CASALLAGRYNEQFF
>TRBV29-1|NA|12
CSVTRTQETQYF
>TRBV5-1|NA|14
CASSRRGGNTEAFF
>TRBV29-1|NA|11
CSGRSGNTIYF
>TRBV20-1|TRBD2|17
CSAAGLAGGKSSYEQYF
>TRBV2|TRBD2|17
CASSALGLAGADGELFF
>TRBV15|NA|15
CATSREVSPSQPQHF
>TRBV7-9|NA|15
CASSLGLVPGTEAFF
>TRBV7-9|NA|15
CASSSPDSDSYEQYF
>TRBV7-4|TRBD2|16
CASSVPGLAATDTQYF
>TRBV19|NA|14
CASSPTGRNSPLHF
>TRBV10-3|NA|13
CAISEENSYEQYF
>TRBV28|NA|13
CASSFIGAVLQYF
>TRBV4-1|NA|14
CASSQRAGDYEQYF
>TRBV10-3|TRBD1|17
CASRHPGQGPNTGELFF
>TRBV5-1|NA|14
CASRPRQESYEQYF
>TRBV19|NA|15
CASSIWGRSTGELFF
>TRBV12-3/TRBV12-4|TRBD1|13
CASSLGSGGRAFF
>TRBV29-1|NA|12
CSSELGAQGYTF
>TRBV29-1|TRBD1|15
CSVEVTGTGKETQYF
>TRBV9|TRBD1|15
CASSVEPGQNYGYTF
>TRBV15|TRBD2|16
CATSSLDGGRQETQYF
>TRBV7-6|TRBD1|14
CASSLDRGRGTQYF
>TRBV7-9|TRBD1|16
CASREGDRGKNTEAFF
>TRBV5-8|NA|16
CASSPWTGRMSTEAFF
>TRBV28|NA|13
CASSRILDSGYTF
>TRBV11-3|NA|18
CASSPSWDSGVPTYEQYF
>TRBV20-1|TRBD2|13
CSVTSGEAYEQYF
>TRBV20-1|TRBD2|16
CSASDGLAASSYEQYF